The rows below give T cell receptor beta chains drawn from one sample of a study of blood T cell repertoires in COVID-19. Sequenced by immunoSEQ multiplex PCR; TCRdb stores in-frame clones only, minus some. The sample holds roughly 92,000 clones, less than 95% seen once. The source material was peripheral blood. The receptors here all came from a man between 50 and 59 years old with acute or convalescent COVID-19. The CDR3 runs from the conserved cysteine through the conserved F or W. Fields, in order: D gene, clone size, CDR3 length, J gene, V gene, CDR3 DNA, CDR3 protein. D genes are given only for firm matches. A clone size is listed for some rows: how often the clone was seen (once, few, many), or a class if it is expanded.

>-|-|12|TRBJ1-1|TRBV3-1/TRBV3-2
TGTGCCAGCAGCCAAGCGGGGACTGAAGCTTTCTTT
CASSQAGTEAFF
>TRBD1|-|14|TRBJ1-5|TRBV7-2
TGTGCCAGCAGCCCGGGACAGGTCAATCAGCCCCAGCATTTT
CASSPGQVNQPQHF
>TRBD2|once|16|TRBJ2-3|TRBV19
TGTGCCAGTAGCGTTAGGGACCCTAGCGGGGCAGATACGCAGTATTTT
CASSVRDPSGADTQYF
>TRBD1|-|17|TRBJ1-5|TRBV10-1
TGCGCCAGCGCAAACCGGGACAGGAGGAGGTTCGGCCAGCCCCAGCATTTT
CASANRDRRRFGQPQHF
>-|-|15|TRBJ1-3|TRBV19
TGTGCCAGTGCTTCGGGATTCAGCTCTGGAAACACCATATATTTT
CASASGFSSGNTIYF
>TRBD1|once|14|TRBJ2-7|TRBV6-5
TGTGCCAGCCTTCCGGGACAGGGGGCGAACGAGCAGTACTTC
CASLPGQGANEQYF
>TRBD1|-|13|TRBJ2-7|TRBV24-1
TGTGCCACCAGTGGACCAGGGGGCTACGAGCAGTACTTC
CATSGPGGYEQYF
>-|-|12|TRBJ2-7|TRBV14
TGTGCCAGCAGCCAATCTAGGTACGAGCAGTACTTC
CASSQSRYEQYF
>-|-|12|TRBJ2-1|TRBV6-5
TGTGCCAGCACGAGTTACAGTTCTGAGCAGTTCTTC
CASTSYSSEQFF
>-|-|17|TRBJ1-2|TRBV4-1
TGCGCCAGCAGCCAAGATCTAGGGCAGGGGCCCAACTATGGCTACACCTTC
CASSQDLGQGPNYGYTF
>TRBD2|-|16|TRBJ2-4|TRBV11-3
TGTGCCAGCAGCCCACGGGGGGGCGGTTCCAAAAACATTCAGTACTTC
CASSPRGGGSKNIQYF
>TRBD2|once|18|TRBJ2-1|TRBV9
TGTGCCAGCAGCTCGCGAGGTGGGGCTAGCGGGGACAGAGGTGAGCAGTTCTTC
CASSSRGGASGDRGEQFF
>-|-|11|TRBJ1-6|TRBV2
TGTGCCAGCAGGGAGAATTCACCCCTCCACTTT
CASRENSPLHF
>-|-|13|TRBJ2-2|TRBV6-6
TGTGCCAGCAGGCTAACGGACACCGGGGAGCTGTTTTTT
CASRLTDTGELFF
>-|-|12|TRBJ2-7|TRBV2
TGTGCCAGCAATCTACTAGCTGGCGAGCAGTACTTC
CASNLLAGEQYF
>-|-|14|TRBJ1-5|TRBV19
TGTGCCAGTAGTAAAGCAGCGAGCAATCAGCCCCAGCATTTT
CASSKAASNQPQHF
>-|-|12|TRBJ2-4|TRBV10-3
TGTGCCATCAGGTCGGACACAGACATTCAGTACTTC
CAIRSDTDIQYF
>TRBD2|once|17|TRBJ2-2|TRBV29-1
TGCAGCGTTTTGTTGGCGGGAGGCCTAACGAACACCGGGGAGCTGTTTTTT
CSVLLAGGLTNTGELFF
>TRBD1|once|13|TRBJ1-1|TRBV7-9
TGTGCCAGCAGCGCCGGACAGGGACTTTATGCTTTCTTT
CASSAGQGLYAFF
>-|few|13|TRBJ2-3|TRBV29-1
TGCAGCGTTGCAGGGGCTCGCACAGATACGCAGTATTTT
CSVAGARTDTQYF
>TRBD1|-|14|TRBJ1-6|TRBV9
TGTGCCAGCAACCGGGACAGATCGAATTCACCCCTCCACTTT
CASNRDRSNSPLHF
>-|-|17|TRBJ2-1|TRBV7-9
TGTGCCAGCAGCTTACGTTCTATCGGGAGTCCCTACAATGAGCAGTTCTTC
CASSLRSIGSPYNEQFF
>TRBD1|-|15|TRBJ2-7|TRBV7-8
TGTGCCAGCAGCGACCCCGGGACAGGGTACTACGAGCAGTACTTC
CASSDPGTGYYEQYF
>TRBD1|-|14|TRBJ1-1|TRBV5-1
TGCGCCAGCAGTCGGACAGGGGGGAACACTGAAGCTTTCTTT
CASSRTGGNTEAFF
>-|-|14|TRBJ2-5|TRBV6-5
TGTGCCAGCAACGAAGGGGCAGGAGAAGAGACCCAGTACTTC
CASNEGAGEETQYF
>TRBD2|-|15|TRBJ2-7|TRBV6-5
TGTGCCAGCAGACCGGGACTAGCGGCAAACTACGAGCAGTACTTC
CASRPGLAANYEQYF
>TRBD1|-|15|TRBJ1-1|TRBV7-2
TGTGCCAGCAGCAGCTCGACAGGGGGATACACTGAAGCTTTCTTT
CASSSSTGGYTEAFF
>TRBD2|-|15|TRBJ2-5|TRBV3-1/TRBV3-2
TGTGCCAGCAGCCAGAGAGCGGGAGGTACTGAGACCCAGTACTTC
CASSQRAGGTETQYF
>-|-|15|TRBJ1-5|TRBV19
TGTGCCAGTAGTCCCCGAGAAAAGAGGGCTCAGCCCCAGCATTTT
CASSPREKRAQPQHF
>TRBD2|-|16|TRBJ2-3|TRBV7-9
TGTGCCAGCAGCTCACCGGGACTAGCGGGCACAGATACGCAGTATTTT
CASSSPGLAGTDTQYF
>TRBD2|-|16|TRBJ2-5|TRBV9
TGTGCCAGCAGCTCCGGGACTAGCGGGAGAACGGAGACCCAGTACTTC
CASSSGTSGRTETQYF
>-|-|15|TRBJ1-1|TRBV9
TGTGCCAGCAGCGTGCGTGACGGGGTGGGTACTGAAGCTTTCTTT
CASSVRDGVGTEAFF
>TRBD2|-|17|TRBJ2-3|TRBV9
TGTGCCAGCAGCGTAGAGCCCCCGGGACTAGCTACAGATACGCAGTATTTT
CASSVEPPGLATDTQYF
>-|once|13|TRBJ2-3|TRBV7-9
TGTGCCAGCAGCTTCTACTTCACAGATACGCAGTATTTT
CASSFYFTDTQYF
>-|-|14|TRBJ1-4|TRBV7-6
TGTGCCAGCAGCTTAGATCAAACTAATGAAAAACTGTTTTTT
CASSLDQTNEKLFF
>TRBD2|-|19|TRBJ2-1|TRBV4-1
TGCGCCAGCAGCCAAGTGGGGGGAGGGGGACTAGCGGGAGGCAACGAGCAGTTCTTC
CASSQVGGGGLAGGNEQFF
>TRBD2|-|16|TRBJ2-1|TRBV3-1/TRBV3-2
TGTGCCAGCAGCCTTGGAGCGGGAGGTATGGGCAATGAGCAGTTCTTC
CASSLGAGGMGNEQFF
>TRBD2|-|18|TRBJ2-6|TRBV3-1/TRBV3-2
TGTGCCAGCAGCCAAGCTAGCGGCCCAACCTCTGGGGCCAACGTCCTGACTTTC
CASSQASGPTSGANVLTF
>TRBD2|-|14|TRBJ2-1|TRBV6-5
TGTGCCAGCAGGCCGGGACTAGCGGGAGGGGAGCAGTTCTTC
CASRPGLAGGEQFF
>-|-|13|TRBJ1-1|TRBV18
TGTGCCAGCTCACGGGACACTAACACTGAAGCTTTCTTT
CASSRDTNTEAFF
>TRBD2|-|16|TRBJ2-1|TRBV5-1
TGCGCCAGCAGCCCCATAGCGGGAGAAGGGAACAATGAGCAGTTCTTC
CASSPIAGEGNNEQFF